The clone carrying this TCR beta chain has just a few counts. Its antigen is currently unknown. These data originate in a study of human T cells and chemical hapten exposure. Findings and caveats of the study: Sensitizing with DPC caused no change in TCRs above 1 in 1000 frequency.

Time point described: patch test 2, 6 weeks after DPC sensitization. The sample's treatment: therapeutic diphenylcyclopropenone sensitization with weekly scalp DPC. The authors' total RNA extraction used unfractionated whole blood. The CDR3 totals 15 residues. V lost 3 bases, J lost 0 bases, and 3 bases stayed unmatched. In germline, CDR1 is SGHAT, CDR2 FQNNGV. Unique molecular identifiers were affixed to discrete cDNA molecules within the library. MiXCR, run by TCRdb on the RACE reads, gives a single entry per CDR3 protein. Of more than 80,000 distinct CDR3 sequences in the sample, roughly 10% were seen once.

The clonotype originates from a woman between 45 and 60 years old with alopecia areata. Some clones in this sample may be carry-over from other donors' samples. The rearrangement uses TRBV11-2 and TRBJ2-3; 7 bases agree with TRBD2. The sample consisted of whole blood, taken in connection with sensitization to the hapten diphenylcyclopropenone (DPC). CDR3 amino acids: CASSFDSGSTDTQYF. The CDR3 nucleotides are TGTGCCAGCAGCTTTGATAGCGGGAGCACAGATACGCAGTATTTT. The complete variable domain, with remaining parts taken from reference TRBV11-2 and TRBJ2-3, reads EAGVAQSPRYKIIEKRQSVAFWCNPISGHATLYWYQQILGQGPKLLIQFQNNGVVDDSQLPKDRFSAERLKGVDSTLKIQPAKLEDSAVYLCASSFDSGSTDTQYFGPGTRLTVL.